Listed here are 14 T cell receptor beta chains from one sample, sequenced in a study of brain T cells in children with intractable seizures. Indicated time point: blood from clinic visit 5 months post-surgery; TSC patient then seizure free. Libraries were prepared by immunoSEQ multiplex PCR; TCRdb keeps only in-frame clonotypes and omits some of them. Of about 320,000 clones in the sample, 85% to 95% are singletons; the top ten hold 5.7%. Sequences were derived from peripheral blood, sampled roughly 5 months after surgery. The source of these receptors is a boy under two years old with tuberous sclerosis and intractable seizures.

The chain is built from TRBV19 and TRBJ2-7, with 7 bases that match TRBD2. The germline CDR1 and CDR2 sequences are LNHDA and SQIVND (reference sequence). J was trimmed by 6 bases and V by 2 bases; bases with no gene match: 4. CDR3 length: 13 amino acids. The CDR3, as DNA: TGTGCCAGTAGTATACTGGGAGGGTTCGAGCAGTACTTC. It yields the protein CASSILGGFEQYF.

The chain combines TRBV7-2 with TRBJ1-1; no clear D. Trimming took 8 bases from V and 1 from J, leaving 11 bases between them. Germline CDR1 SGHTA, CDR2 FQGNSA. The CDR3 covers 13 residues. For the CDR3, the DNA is TGTGCCAGCGGCTCTGCGAGGAACACTGAAGCTTTCTTT. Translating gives CASGSARNTEAFF. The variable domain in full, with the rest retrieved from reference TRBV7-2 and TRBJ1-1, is GAGVSQSPSNKVTEKGKDVELRCDPISGHTALYWYRQSLGQGLEFLIYFQGNSAPDKSGLPSDRFSAERTGGSVSTLTIQRTQQEDSAVYLCASGSARNTEAFFGQGTRLTVV.

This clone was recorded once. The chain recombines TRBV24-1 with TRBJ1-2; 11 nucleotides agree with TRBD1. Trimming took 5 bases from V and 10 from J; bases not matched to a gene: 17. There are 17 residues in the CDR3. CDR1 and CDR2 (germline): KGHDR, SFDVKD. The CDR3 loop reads CATSGGDRGEFGQAYTF. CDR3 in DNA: TGTGCCACCAGTGGTGGGGACAGGGGGGAATTCGGCCAGGCCTACACCTTC.

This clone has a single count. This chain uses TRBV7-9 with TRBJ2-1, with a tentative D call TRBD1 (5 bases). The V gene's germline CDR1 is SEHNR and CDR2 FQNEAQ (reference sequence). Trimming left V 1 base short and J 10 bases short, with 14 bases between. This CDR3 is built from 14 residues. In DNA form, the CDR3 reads TGTGCCAGCAGCTTAGTAATGAATCCAGGGGAGCAGTTCTTC. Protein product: CASSLVMNPGEQFF.

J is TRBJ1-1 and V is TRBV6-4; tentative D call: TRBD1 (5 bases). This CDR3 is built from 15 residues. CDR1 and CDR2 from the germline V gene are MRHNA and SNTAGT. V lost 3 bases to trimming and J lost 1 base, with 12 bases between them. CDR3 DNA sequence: TGTGCCAGCAGTGATTCAGCAGGACAGAACACTGAAGCTTTCTTT. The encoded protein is CASSDSAGQNTEAFF.

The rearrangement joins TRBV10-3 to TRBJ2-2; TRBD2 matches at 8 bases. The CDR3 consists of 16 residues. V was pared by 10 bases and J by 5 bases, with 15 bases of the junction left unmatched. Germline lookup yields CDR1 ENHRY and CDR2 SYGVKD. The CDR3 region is CATERRPGGETGELFF. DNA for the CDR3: TGTGCCACCGAGAGGCGGCCGGGAGGGGAGACCGGGGAGCTGTTTTTT.

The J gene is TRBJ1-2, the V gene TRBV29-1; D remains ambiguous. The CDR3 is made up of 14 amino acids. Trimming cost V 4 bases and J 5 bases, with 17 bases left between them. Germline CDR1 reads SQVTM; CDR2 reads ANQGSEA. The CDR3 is CSVVSEAKSYGYTF. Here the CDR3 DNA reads TGCAGCGTTGTGTCAGAAGCGAAATCATATGGCTACACCTTC.

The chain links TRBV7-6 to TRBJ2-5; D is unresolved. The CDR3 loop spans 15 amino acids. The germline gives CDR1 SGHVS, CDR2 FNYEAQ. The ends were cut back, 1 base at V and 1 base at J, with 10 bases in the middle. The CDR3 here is CASSLGGLIQETQYF. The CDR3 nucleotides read TGTGCCAGCAGCTTAGGTGGGCTAATCCAAGAGACCCAGTACTTC.

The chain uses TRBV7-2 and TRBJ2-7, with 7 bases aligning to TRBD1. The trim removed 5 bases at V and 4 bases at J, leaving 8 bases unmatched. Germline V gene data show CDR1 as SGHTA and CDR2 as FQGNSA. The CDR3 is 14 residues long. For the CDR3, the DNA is TGTGCCAGCAGCCCCCGACAGGGACCGTACGAGCAGTACTTC. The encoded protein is CASSPRQGPYEQYF.

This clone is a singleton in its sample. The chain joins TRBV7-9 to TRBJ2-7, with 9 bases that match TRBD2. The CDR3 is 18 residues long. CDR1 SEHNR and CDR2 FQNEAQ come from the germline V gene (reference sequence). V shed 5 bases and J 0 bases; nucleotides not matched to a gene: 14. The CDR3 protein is CASSLRGSGGQSSYEQYF. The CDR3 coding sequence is TGTGCCAGCAGCCTAAGGGGTAGCGGGGGCCAGAGCTCCTACGAGCAGTACTTC.

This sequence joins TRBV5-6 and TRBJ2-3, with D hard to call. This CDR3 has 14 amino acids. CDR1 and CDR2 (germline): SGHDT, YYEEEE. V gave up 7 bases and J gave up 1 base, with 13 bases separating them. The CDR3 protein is CASSWRYRTDTQYF. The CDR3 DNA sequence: TGTGCCAGCTCCTGGCGGTACCGCACAGATACGCAGTATTTT.

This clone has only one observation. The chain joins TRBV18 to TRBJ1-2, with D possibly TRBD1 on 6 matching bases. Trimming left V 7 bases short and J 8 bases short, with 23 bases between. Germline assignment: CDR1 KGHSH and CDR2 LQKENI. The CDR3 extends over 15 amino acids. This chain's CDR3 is CASYRTGARGRGYTF. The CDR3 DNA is TGTGCCAGCTACCGCACGGGGGCCCGAGGTAGGGGCTACACCTTC.

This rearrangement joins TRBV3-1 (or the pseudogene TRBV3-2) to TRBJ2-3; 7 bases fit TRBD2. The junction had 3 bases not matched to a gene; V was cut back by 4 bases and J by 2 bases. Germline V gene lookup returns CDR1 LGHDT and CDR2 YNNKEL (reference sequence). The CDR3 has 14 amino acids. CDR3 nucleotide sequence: TGTGCCAGCAGCCGCGGGACTACCACAGATACGCAGTATTTT. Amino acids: CASSRGTTTDTQYF.

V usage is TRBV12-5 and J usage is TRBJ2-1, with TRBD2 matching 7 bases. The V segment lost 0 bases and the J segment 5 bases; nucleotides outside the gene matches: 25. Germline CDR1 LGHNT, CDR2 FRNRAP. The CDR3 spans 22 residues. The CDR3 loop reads CASGLVVPPQRGDDRFNNEQFF. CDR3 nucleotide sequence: TGTGCTAGTGGTTTGGTAGTCCCGCCCCAGCGGGGAGACGACCGCTTCAACAATGAGCAGTTCTTC.